This T cell receptor (beta chain) derives from a study of shared clonotypes between healthy human individuals. Broader study findings: A generally larger estimated richness was seen in naive subsets than in memory subsets. In contrast to clonotypes shared by all four donors, non-shared clonotypes had lower generation probabilities. Clonotype sharing levels among donors were expected to vary with sequencing depth.

The CDR3 is 15 amino acids. Germline CDR1 is MGHDK and CDR2 is SYGVNS. V was shortened by 6 bases and J by 3 bases, with 17 bases between the two germline ends. Concerning this clone itself: As yet, its antigen is unknown.

Repertoires were generated with immunoSEQ multiplex PCR, while TCRdb's copy carries only in-frame clones and drops some. This sample has 1,100,000 or so clones, with approximately 78% found just once. The chain recombines TRBV25-1 with TRBJ1-1, with D unresolved. The receptor comes from a man in his late teens or twenties in good health. Some clones in this sample may be carry-over from other donors' samples. The sequenced material came from memory CD4+ T cells from PBMCs. Subset: CD45RA-negative fraction. The CDR3 loop reads CASRGNSGRDTEAFF. The CDR3 DNA reads as TGTGCCAGCAGAGGAAATTCGGGGAGGGACACTGAAGCTTTCTTT.